Below, 21 T cell receptor beta chains from the same sample are listed, as sequenced in a study of identical twins. TCRdb independently ran MiXCR on the 5' RACE reads; one entry per CDR3 protein. The sample has around 1.7 million distinct CDR3 sequences, 25% to 35% seen once. Sequenced: cord blood. The origin of the receptors is a newborn girl in good health.

The sample holds one count of this clonotype. The chain couples TRBV5-1 to TRBJ1-5, with D unresolved. V was pared by 0 bases and J by 0 bases, with 10 bases between. CDR1 is SGHRS and CDR2 is YFSETQ in the germline V gene. The CDR3 extends over 16 amino acids. CDR3 residues: CASSLGGFNSNQPQHF. DNA of the CDR3: TGCGCCAGCAGCTTGGGAGGATTCAATAGCAATCAGCCCCAGCATTTT.

The chain combines TRBV20-1 with TRBJ2-1; tentative D call: TRBD2 (6 bases). Germline V gene sequence: CDR1 DFQATT, CDR2 SNEGSKA (reference sequence). Trimming left V 3 bases short and J 10 bases short, with 16 bases between. The CDR3 has 13 residues. CDR3 amino acids: CSASPPGVREQFF. The CDR3 DNA reads TGCAGTGCTAGTCCACCGGGAGTGAGAGAGCAGTTCTTC.

The V gene is TRBV28, the J gene TRBJ2-7, with 7 bases fitting TRBD2. This CDR3 is built from 16 residues. V was pared by 5 bases and J by 2 bases, with 12 bases of the junction left unmatched. The V gene's germline CDR1 is MDHEN and CDR2 SYDVKM. The CDR3 DNA is TGTGCCAGCAGTCCTCAGGGAGGGAGTTTTCCCTACGAGCAGTACTTC. Its protein is CASSPQGGSFPYEQYF.

This clonotype was seen a few times. The chain is built from TRBV3-1 and TRBJ2-3, with D tentatively TRBD2 (6 bases). Looked up from germline, CDR1 is LGHDT and CDR2 is YNNKEL (reference sequence). Between the trimmed V and J ends, which lost 0 bases and 8 bases, there was a span of 21 bases. This CDR3 contains 17 residues. The CDR3 bases are TGTGCCAGCAGCCAAGAAGGTAGCGGCCATCTGGTCGTTACGCAGTATTTT. Residues: CASSQEGSGHLVVTQYF.

This clonotype was counted many times. The rearrangement uses TRBV7-2 and TRBJ2-1, with 9 bases lining up with TRBD2. The junction had 6 bases not matched to a gene; V was cut back by 6 bases and J by 3 bases. CDR1 is SGHTA and CDR2 is FQGNSA in the germline V gene. This CDR3 is 15 amino acids long. Here the CDR3 DNA reads TGTGCCAGCAGATCCGGGACTAGCAGCTACAATGAGCAGTTCTTC. Its translation: CASRSGTSSYNEQFF. Supplemented by reference TRBV7-2 and TRBJ2-1, the full variable domain reads GAGVSQSPSNKVTEKGKDVELRCDPISGHTALYWYRQSLGQGLEFLIYFQGNSAPDKSGLPSDRFSAERTGGSVSTLTIQRTQQEDSAVYLCASRSGTSSYNEQFFGPGTRLTVL.

This clonotype was seen at least ten times. The chain is built from TRBV10-3 and TRBJ1-2, with D possibly being TRBD1 (5 bases). With 7 bases removed from V and 2 bases from J, the gap between germline ends came to 8 bases. The germline CDR1 and CDR2 sequences are ENHRY and SYGVKD. CDR3 length equals 12 residues. The CDR3 spells CAITRDNYGYTF. CDR3 DNA sequence: TGTGCCATCACCCGGGACAACTATGGCTACACCTTC.

This chain uses TRBV6-6 with TRBJ2-1, with 12 bases lining up with TRBD2. CDR1 and CDR2 (germline): MNHNY, SVGAGI (reference sequence). CDR3 length: 17 amino acids. Losses at the gene ends were 0 bases for V and 9 bases for J; bases not matched to a gene: 9. In DNA form, the CDR3 reads TGTGCCAGCAGTTACTCCATTCTAGCGGGGGGGTTTGGTGAGCAGTTCTTC. As protein: CASSYSILAGGFGEQFF.

The rearrangement links TRBV20-1 to TRBJ2-6; the match to TRBD1 covers 7 bases. This CDR3 region has 15 residues. Germline CDR1 reads DFQATT; CDR2 reads SNEGSKA (reference sequence). V lost 6 bases to trimming and J lost 0 bases; unmatched junction nucleotides: 5. In DNA form, the CDR3 reads TGCAGTGCGTGGGACAGCTTCTCTGGGGCCAACGTCCTGACTTTC. Its translation: CSAWDSFSGANVLTF.

This clonotype showed up just a few times. The chain is built from TRBV15 and TRBJ2-7; possible D gene TRBD2, 6 bases. Per the germline V gene, CDR1 is LNHNV and CDR2 is YYDKDF (reference sequence). The CDR3 contains 17 residues. V was clipped by 0 bases and J by 10 bases, with 25 bases between them. In nucleotides, the CDR3 is TGTGCCACCAGCAGAGATTTAATACGTAGCGGAGGGGCAACCCAGTACTTC. Translation: CATSRDLIRSGGATQYF.

This clonotype was picked up a small number of times. This chain connects TRBV5-1 to TRBJ2-1; the D call may be TRBD1 or TRBD2 (5 bases each). The germline V and J ends were trimmed by 1 base and 7 bases, with 21 bases remaining between them. There are 17 residues in the CDR3. CDR1 is SGHRS and CDR2 is YFSETQ in the germline V gene. The CDR3: CASSLSAGYTRGNEQFF. The CDR3 nucleotides are TGCGCCAGCAGCTTGTCGGCAGGGTATACTCGAGGGAATGAGCAGTTCTTC.

This clonotype was observed at least ten times. The V gene is TRBV11-2, the J gene TRBJ2-5; D ambiguous. V dropped 1 base and J dropped 2 bases, with 11 bases sitting between them. CDR3 size: 15 residues. The germline V gene has CDR1 SGHAT and CDR2 FQNNGV. DNA for the CDR3: TGTGCCAGCAGCTTAGGCCGGCCAGCGCAAGAGACCCAGTACTTC. Translation gives CASSLGRPAQETQYF.

This clonotype was recorded only once. The rearrangement joins TRBV11-1 to TRBJ2-5; D remains ambiguous. This CDR3 is built from 15 residues. The germline CDR1 and CDR2 sequences are SGHAT and FQDESV (reference sequence). V was clipped by 5 bases and J by 0 bases, with 13 bases between them. CDR3 region: CASSPKWRNQETQYF. DNA for the CDR3: TGTGCCAGCAGCCCAAAGTGGCGGAACCAAGAGACCCAGTACTTC.

There are many counts of this clonotype. The V and J genes are TRBV20-1 and TRBJ1-2; 10 bases align to TRBD1. The trim removed 6 bases at V and 6 bases at J, leaving 1 base unmatched. This CDR3 region has 11 residues. CDR1 DFQATT and CDR2 SNEGSKA come from the germline V gene (reference sequence). The CDR3 nucleotides are TGCAGTGCGGGGACAGGGGATGGCTACACCTTC. Translating gives CSAGTGDGYTF.

This clonotype showed up just a few times. This chain joins TRBV15 and TRBJ1-6; tentatively, D is TRBD1 (6 bases). V was clipped by 3 bases and J by 2 bases, with 14 bases between them. The CDR3 length is 17 residues. Germline V gives CDR1 LNHNV, CDR2 YYDKDF (reference sequence). In DNA form, the CDR3 reads TGTGCCACCAGCAGTTCATGGAGGACAGCCTATAATTCACCCCTCCACTTT. It codes for CATSSSWRTAYNSPLHF.

The J gene is TRBJ1-2, the V gene TRBV19; tentative D call: TRBD1 (5 bases). Trimming stripped 7 bases from V and 4 bases from J, with 10 bases between. This CDR3 is 12 amino acids long. CDR1 and CDR2 (germline): LNHDA, SQIVND (reference sequence). CDR3 bases: TGTGCCAGTACTTGGGGGTCCTATGGCTACACCTTC. Protein: CASTWGSYGYTF. Drawing the rest from reference TRBV19 and TRBJ1-2, the complete variable domain is DGGITQSPKYLFRKEGQNVTLSCEQNLNHDAMYWYRQDPGQGLRLIYYSQIVNDFQKGDIAEGYSVSREKKESFPLTVTSAQKNPTAFYLCASTWGSYGYTFGSGTRLTVV.

The rearrangement joins TRBV5-1 to TRBJ2-2; D uncertain. The germline V and J ends were trimmed by 1 base and 7 bases, with 5 bases remaining between them. The CDR3 contains 12 residues. Germline CDR1 reads SGHRS; CDR2 reads YFSETQ. The CDR3 DNA follows: TGCGCCAGCAGCTTGCAGTACGGGGAGCTGTTTTTT. Protein: CASSLQYGELFF.

Only a few counts were recorded for this clonotype. This rearrangement joins TRBV7-8 to TRBJ2-3; D perhaps matches TRBD2 (6 bases). The CDR3 spans 17 residues. Germline V gene lookup returns CDR1 SGHVS and CDR2 FQNEAQ. V lost 6 bases, J lost 2 bases, and 21 bases lay in between. The CDR3 spells CASSPAGRDSFTDTQYF. CDR3 coding DNA: TGTGCCAGCAGTCCGGCCGGACGGGACTCCTTCACAGATACGCAGTATTTT.

Many counts were recorded for this clonotype. The chain joins TRBV12-3 or TRBV12-4 to TRBJ2-4, with D perhaps TRBD2 (5 bases). Trimming pared 1 base from V and 1 base from J, leaving 11 bases between. This CDR3 region has 16 residues. CDR3 in DNA: TGTGCCAGCAGTTTAGTCAGCGGCATTGCCAAAAACATTCAGTACTTC. This codes for CASSLVSGIAKNIQYF.

The V gene is TRBV2, the J gene TRBJ2-1; no definite D call. V lost 1 base and J 0 bases, leaving 13 bases between the germline ends. The CDR3 is 17 amino acids. Germline loops: CDR1 SNHLY, CDR2 FYNNEI. For the CDR3, the DNA is TGTGCCAGCAGTGAAGGGGAAGCTTCGAGCTCCTACAATGAGCAGTTCTTC. Translation: CASSEGEASSSYNEQFF.

As for this clonotype: At one boundary the junction diverges from the germline segment, which might be a read error. The gene calls are TRBV12-5 and TRBJ1-5; D is perhaps TRBD1 (5 bases). The germline V gene encodes CDR1 LGHNT and CDR2 FRNRAP. CDR3 length equals 15 residues. CDR3 region: CASGLVRQGNQPRHF. In DNA form, the CDR3 reads TGTGCTAGTGGTTTGGTACGGCAGGGCAATCAGCCCCGGCATTTT.

This clonotype was seen a single time. V usage is TRBV24-1 and J usage is TRBJ2-1; D not resolved. Trimming took off 1 base at V and 3 bases at J, with 6 bases between the two ends. Germline V gene lookup returns CDR1 KGHDR and CDR2 SFDVKD. The CDR3 covers 14 residues. CDR3 protein: CATSDFRVYNEQFF. CDR3 nucleotides: TGTGCCACCAGTGATTTCCGGGTCTACAATGAGCAGTTCTTC.